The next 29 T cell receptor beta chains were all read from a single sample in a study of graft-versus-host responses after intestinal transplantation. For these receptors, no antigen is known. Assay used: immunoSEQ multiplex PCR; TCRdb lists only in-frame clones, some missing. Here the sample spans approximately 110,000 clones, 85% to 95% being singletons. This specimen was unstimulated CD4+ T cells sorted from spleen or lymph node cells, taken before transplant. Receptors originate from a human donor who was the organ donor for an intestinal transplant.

Here the CDR3 reads CAWSHTGILKYF. The DNA for the CDR3 is TGTGCCTGGAGCCATACAGGGATCCTGAAGTACTTC. The chain has TRBV30 and TRBJ2-7, with a possible D match to TRBD1 (6 bases). This CDR3 has 12 residues. V was shortened by 3 bases and J by 11 bases, with 17 bases between the two germline ends. The germline CDR1 and CDR2 sequences are GTSNPN and SVGIG (reference sequence).

The chain's CDR3 is CSVEVPRVLNTEAFF. CDR3 in DNA: TGCAGCGTTGAAGTTCCCAGGGTATTGAACACTGAAGCTTTCTTT. The chain carries TRBV29-1 and TRBJ1-1; perhaps TRBD1 as D (5 bases). The germline CDR1 and CDR2 sequences are SQVTM and ANQGSEA. This CDR3 comprises 15 residues. Deletions cut 1 base from V and 0 bases from J, with 12 bases between.

CDR3 amino acids: CASSLFDSGNTIYF. DNA of the CDR3: TGTGCCAGCAGCTTATTCGACTCTGGAAACACCATATATTTT. The chain uses TRBV7-9 and TRBJ1-3; D unresolved. The CDR3 covers 14 residues. V lost 2 bases and J 0 bases, leaving 5 bases between the germline ends. In germline, CDR1 is SEHNR, CDR2 FQNEAQ (reference sequence).

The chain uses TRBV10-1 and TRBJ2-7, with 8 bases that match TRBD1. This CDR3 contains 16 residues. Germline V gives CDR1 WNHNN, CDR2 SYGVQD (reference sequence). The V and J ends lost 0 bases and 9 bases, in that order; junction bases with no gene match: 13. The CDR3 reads CASSESIAGGAPGQYF. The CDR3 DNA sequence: TGCGCCAGCAGTGAGTCGATCGCAGGGGGCGCCCCCGGGCAGTACTTC.

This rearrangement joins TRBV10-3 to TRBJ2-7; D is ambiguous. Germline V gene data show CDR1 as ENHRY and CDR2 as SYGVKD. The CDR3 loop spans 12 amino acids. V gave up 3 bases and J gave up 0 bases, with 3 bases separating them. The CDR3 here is CAISDLSYEQYF. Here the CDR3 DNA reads TGTGCCATCAGTGACCTCTCCTACGAGCAGTACTTC.

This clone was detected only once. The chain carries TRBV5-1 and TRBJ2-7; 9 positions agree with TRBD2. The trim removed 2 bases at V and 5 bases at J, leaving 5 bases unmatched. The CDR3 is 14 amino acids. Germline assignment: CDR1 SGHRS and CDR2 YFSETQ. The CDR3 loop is CASSFSGSNHEQYF. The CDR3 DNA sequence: TGCGCCAGCAGCTTTAGCGGGAGTAACCACGAGCAGTACTTC.

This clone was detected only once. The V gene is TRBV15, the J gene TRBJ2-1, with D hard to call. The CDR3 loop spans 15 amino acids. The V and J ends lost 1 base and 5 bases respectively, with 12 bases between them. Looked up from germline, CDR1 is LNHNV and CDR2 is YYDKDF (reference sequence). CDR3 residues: CATSRVGGPDNEQFF. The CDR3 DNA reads TGTGCCACCAGCAGAGTAGGCGGTCCCGACAATGAGCAGTTCTTC.

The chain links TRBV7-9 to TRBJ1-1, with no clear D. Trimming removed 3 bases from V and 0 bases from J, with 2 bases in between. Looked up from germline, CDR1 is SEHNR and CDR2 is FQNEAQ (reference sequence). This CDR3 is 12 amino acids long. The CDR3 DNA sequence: TGTGCCAGCAGCTTTTTGAACACTGAAGCTTTCTTT. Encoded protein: CASSFLNTEAFF.

CDR3 bases: TGTGCCAGCAGTCCAAGCGGGAGGAAGACCGGGGAGCTGTTTTTT. Translated, it gives CASSPSGRKTGELFF. The V gene is TRBV28, the J gene TRBJ2-2; 9 bases agree with TRBD2. Germline CDR1 MDHEN, CDR2 SYDVKM. CDR3 length: 15 amino acids. V shed 5 bases and J 5 bases; nucleotides not matched to a gene: 6.

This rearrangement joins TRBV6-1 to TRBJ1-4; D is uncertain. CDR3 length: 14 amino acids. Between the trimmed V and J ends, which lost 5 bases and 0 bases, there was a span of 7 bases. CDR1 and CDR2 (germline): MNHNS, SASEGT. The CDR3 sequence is CASSRAATNEKLFF. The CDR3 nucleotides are TGTGCCAGCAGTCGAGCTGCAACTAATGAAAAACTGTTTTTT.

The CDR3 DNA reads as TGCGCCAGCAGCCCTGCCCCGGCGGGAGGGCTAGGCTCCTACAATGAGCAGTTCTTC. It codes for CASSPAPAGGLGSYNEQFF. V and J are TRBV5-1 and TRBJ2-1, with 9 bases lining up with TRBD2. After removal of 4 bases from V and 0 bases from J, the junction contained 14 bases not matched to a gene. CDR1 is SGHRS, CDR2 YFSETQ, per germline. This CDR3 contains 19 residues.

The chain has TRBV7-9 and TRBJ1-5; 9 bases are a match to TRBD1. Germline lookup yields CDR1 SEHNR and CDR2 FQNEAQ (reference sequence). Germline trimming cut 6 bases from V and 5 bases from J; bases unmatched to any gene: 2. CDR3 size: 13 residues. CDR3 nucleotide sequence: TGTGCCAGCAGGGGACAGGGTGATCAGCCCCAGCATTTT. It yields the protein CASRGQGDQPQHF. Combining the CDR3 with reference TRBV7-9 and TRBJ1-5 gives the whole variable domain DTGVSQNPRHKITKRGQNVTFRCDPISEHNRLYWYRQTLGQGPEFLTYFQNEAQLEKSRLLSDRFSAERPKGSFSTLEIQRTEQGDSAMYLCASRGQGDQPQHFGDGTRLSIL.

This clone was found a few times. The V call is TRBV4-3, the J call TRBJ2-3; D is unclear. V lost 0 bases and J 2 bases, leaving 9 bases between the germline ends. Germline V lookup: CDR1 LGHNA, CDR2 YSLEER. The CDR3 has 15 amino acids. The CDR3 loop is CASSQEGKVTDTQYF. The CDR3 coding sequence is TGCGCCAGCAGCCAAGAAGGCAAGGTCACAGATACGCAGTATTTT.

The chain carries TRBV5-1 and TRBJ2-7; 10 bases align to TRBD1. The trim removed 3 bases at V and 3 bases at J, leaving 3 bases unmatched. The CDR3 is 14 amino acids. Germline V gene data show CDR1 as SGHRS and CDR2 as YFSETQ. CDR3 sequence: CASSSGQGIYEQYF. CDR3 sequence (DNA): TGCGCCAGCAGCTCGGGACAGGGGATCTACGAGCAGTACTTC.

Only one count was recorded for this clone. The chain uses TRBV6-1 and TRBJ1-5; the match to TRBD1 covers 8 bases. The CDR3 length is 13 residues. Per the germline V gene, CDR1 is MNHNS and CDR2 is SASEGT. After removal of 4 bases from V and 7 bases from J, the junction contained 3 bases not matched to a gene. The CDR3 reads CASSVNRGQPQHF. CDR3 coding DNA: TGTGCCAGCAGTGTCAACAGGGGGCAGCCCCAGCATTTT.

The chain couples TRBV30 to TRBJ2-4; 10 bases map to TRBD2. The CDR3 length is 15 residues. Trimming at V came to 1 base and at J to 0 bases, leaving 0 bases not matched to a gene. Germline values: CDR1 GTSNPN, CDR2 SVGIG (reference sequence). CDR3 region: CAWSGLAGAKNIQYF. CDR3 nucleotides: TGTGCCTGGAGTGGACTAGCGGGAGCCAAAAACATTCAGTACTTC.

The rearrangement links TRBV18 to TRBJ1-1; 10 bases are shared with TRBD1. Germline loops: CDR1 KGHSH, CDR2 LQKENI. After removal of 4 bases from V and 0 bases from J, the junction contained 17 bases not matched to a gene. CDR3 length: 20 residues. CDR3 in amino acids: CASSLYTTGTGDILNTEAFF. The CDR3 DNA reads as TGTGCCAGCTCACTCTACACCACCGGGACAGGGGATATTTTGAACACTGAAGCTTTCTTT.

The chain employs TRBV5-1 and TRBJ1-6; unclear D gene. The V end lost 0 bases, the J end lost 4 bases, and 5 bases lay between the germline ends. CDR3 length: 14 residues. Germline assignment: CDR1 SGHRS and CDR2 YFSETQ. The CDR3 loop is CASSLDRYNSPLHF. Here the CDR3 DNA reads TGCGCCAGCAGCTTGGACAGATATAATTCACCCCTCCACTTT.

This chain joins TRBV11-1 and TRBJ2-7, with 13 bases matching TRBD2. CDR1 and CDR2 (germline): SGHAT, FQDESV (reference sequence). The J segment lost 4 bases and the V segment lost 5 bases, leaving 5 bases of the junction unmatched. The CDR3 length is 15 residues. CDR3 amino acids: CASSNGLAGVYEQYF. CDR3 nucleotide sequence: TGTGCCAGCAGCAACGGACTAGCGGGAGTATACGAGCAGTACTTC.

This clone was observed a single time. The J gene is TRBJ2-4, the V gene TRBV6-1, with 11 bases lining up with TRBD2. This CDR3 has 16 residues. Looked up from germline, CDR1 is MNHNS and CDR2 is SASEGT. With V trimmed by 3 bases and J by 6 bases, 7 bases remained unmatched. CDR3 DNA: TGTGCCAGCAGTGATATAGCGGGAGGGCCGATAAACATTCAGTACTTC. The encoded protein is CASSDIAGGPINIQYF.

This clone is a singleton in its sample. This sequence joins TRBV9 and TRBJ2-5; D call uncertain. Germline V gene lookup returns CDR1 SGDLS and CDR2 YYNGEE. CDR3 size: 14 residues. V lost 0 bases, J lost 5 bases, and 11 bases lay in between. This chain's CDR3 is CASSVGSSTETQYF. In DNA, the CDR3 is TGTGCCAGCAGCGTAGGTAGTTCGACGGAGACCCAGTACTTC.

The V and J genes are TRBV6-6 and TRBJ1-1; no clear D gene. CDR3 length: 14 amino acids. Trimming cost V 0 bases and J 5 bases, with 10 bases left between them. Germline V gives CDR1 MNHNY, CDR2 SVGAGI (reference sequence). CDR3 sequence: CASSYSRTNTEAFF. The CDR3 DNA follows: TGTGCCAGCAGTTACTCCCGGACTAATACTGAAGCTTTCTTT.

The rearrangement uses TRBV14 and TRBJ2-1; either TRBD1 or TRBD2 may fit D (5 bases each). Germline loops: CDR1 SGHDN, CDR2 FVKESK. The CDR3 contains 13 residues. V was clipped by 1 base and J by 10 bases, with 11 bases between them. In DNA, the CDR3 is TGTGCCAGCAGCCAAGTATTTGGGACCGAGCAGTTCTTC. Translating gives CASSQVFGTEQFF.

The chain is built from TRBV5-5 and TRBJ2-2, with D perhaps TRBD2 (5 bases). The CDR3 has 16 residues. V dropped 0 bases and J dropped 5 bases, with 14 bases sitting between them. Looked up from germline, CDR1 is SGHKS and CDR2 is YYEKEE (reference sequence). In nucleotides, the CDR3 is TGTGCCAGCAGCTTGGCCGGGAATGTGGCGACCGGGGAGCTGTTTTTT. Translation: CASSLAGNVATGELFF.

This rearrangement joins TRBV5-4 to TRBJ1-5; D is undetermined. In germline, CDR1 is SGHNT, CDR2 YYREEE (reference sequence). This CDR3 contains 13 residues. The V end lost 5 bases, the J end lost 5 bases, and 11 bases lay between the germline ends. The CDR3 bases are TGTGCCAGCAGTTATGGGCCTGATCAGCCCCAGCATTTT. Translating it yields CASSYGPDQPQHF.

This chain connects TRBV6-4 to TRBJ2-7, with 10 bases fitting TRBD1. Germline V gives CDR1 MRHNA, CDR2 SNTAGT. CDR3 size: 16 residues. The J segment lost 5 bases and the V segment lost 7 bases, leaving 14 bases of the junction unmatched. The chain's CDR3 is CASIPRSGTGAHEQYF. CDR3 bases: TGTGCCAGCATCCCACGATCCGGGACAGGGGCCCACGAGCAGTACTTC.

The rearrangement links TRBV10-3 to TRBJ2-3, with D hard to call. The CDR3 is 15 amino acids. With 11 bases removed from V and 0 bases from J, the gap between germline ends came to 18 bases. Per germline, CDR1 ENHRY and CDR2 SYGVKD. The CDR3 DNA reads TGTGCCGCACATGAAGGCGACTCTAGCACAGATACGCAGTATTTT. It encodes CAAHEGDSSTDTQYF.

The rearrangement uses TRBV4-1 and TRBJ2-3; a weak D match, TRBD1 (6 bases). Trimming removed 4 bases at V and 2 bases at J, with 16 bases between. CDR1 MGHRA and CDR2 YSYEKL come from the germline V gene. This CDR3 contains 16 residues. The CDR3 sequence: CASSRQVPADTDTQYF. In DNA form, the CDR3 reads TGCGCCAGCAGCCGACAGGTCCCAGCGGACACAGATACGCAGTATTTT.

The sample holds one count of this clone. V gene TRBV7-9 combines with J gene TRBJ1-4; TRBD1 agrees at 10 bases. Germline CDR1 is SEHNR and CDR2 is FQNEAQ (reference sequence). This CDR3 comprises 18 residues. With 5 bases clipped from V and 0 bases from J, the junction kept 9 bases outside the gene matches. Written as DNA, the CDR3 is TGTGCCAGCAGCAAAGGGACAGGGGCCTCCTCAACTAATGAAAAACTGTTTTTT. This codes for CASSKGTGASSTNEKLFF.